Below are 7 T cell receptor beta chains sequenced from a single sample in a study of early T cells in non-severe SARS-CoV-2 infection. Each CDR3 protein gets one entry after TCRdb re-called the 5' RACE reads with MiXCR. The sample lists about 46,000 distinct CDR3 sequences, almost 5.5% occurring once. The material sequenced was whole blood, taken at baseline. These receptors were obtained from an adult who was a healthcare worker with PCR-confirmed SARS-CoV-2 infection or an uninfected control (not recorded which).

In this sample, this clonotype turned up many times. V gene TRBV10-3 combines with J gene TRBJ2-3; possibly TRBD2 for D (5 bases). V dropped 6 bases and J dropped 2 bases, with 12 bases sitting between them. Germline V gene data show CDR1 as ENHRY and CDR2 as SYGVKD. There are 14 residues in the CDR3. This CDR3 is CAIRLETVTDTQYF. CDR3 coding DNA: TGTGCCATCAGACTAGAAACCGTCACAGATACGCAGTATTTT.

This clonotype was counted ten times or more. The V call is TRBV29-1, the J call TRBJ2-7; weak D call: TRBD1 (6 bases). Germline CDR1 reads SQVTM; CDR2 reads ANQGSEA. The CDR3 has 12 residues. The V end lost 5 bases, the J end lost 5 bases, and 13 bases lay between the germline ends. CDR3 protein: CSVMTGPDEQYF. The CDR3 DNA reads as TGCAGCGTTATGACAGGCCCGGACGAGCAGTACTTC.

The CDR3: CASGGLFYNEQFF. As DNA, the CDR3 is TGTGCCAGCGGGGGACTCTTCTACAATGAGCAGTTCTTC. The chain recombines TRBV28 with TRBJ2-1; D is perhaps TRBD2 (6 bases). Trimming removed 8 bases from V and 3 bases from J, with 11 bases in between. The CDR3 length is 13 residues. Germline-derived CDR1 and CDR2 are MDHEN and SYDVKM.

There are a few counts of this clonotype. The chain carries TRBV20-1 and TRBJ1-2; unclear D gene. This CDR3 has 14 residues. Trimming took off 1 base at V and 4 bases at J, with 13 bases between the two ends. Germline V gene sequence: CDR1 DFQATT, CDR2 SNEGSKA (reference sequence). The CDR3 spells CSARAVRTAYGYTF. CDR3 bases: TGCAGTGCTAGAGCCGTCAGGACGGCCTATGGCTACACCTTC.

This clonotype was seen many times. The V gene is TRBV20-1, the J gene TRBJ1-1, with 8 bases aligning to TRBD1. V dropped 4 bases and J dropped 4; count of bases not matched to a gene: 8. The CDR3 spans 14 residues. CDR1 is DFQATT, CDR2 SNEGSKA, per germline (reference sequence). The CDR3 bases are TGCAGTGCTACAGGGGGCGCGAATCCCACTGAAGCTTTCTTT. It is translated as CSATGGANPTEAFF.

The table lists this clonotype with many counts. The J gene is TRBJ2-3, the V gene TRBV11-2; no reliable D call. V lost 5 bases and J lost 3, with 12 bases in between. Germline CDR1 and CDR2: SGHAT and FQNNGV. The CDR3 loop spans 14 amino acids. The CDR3 DNA reads as TGTGCCAGCAGCGCTTCTCCGGAAACAGATACGCAGTATTTT. This codes for CASSASPETDTQYF.

This clonotype was found many times. The chain is built from TRBV3-1 and TRBJ2-1; unclear D gene. The CDR3 sequence is 12 residues long. Germline V gene lookup returns CDR1 LGHDT and CDR2 YNNKEL (reference sequence). Trimming cost V 4 bases and J 2 bases, with 3 bases left between them. The CDR3 spells CASSPTYNEQFF. CDR3 in DNA: TGTGCCAGCAGCCCCACCTACAATGAGCAGTTCTTC.